This T cell receptor beta chain was found in a study of control samples from healthy donors and cancer patients. This CDR3 has 14 amino acids. Germline V gives CDR1 SGDLS, CDR2 YYNGEE. V trimming: 4 bases; J trimming: 6 bases; junction bases outside the gene matches: 5. Assay: immunoSEQ multiplex PCR; the TCRdb copy retains only in-frame clones and omits some. The sample has 210,000 or so clones, about 91% seen once. This receptor was taken from a man aged 25 to 40 in good health. The material sequenced was blood. The chain has TRBV9 and TRBJ1-4; 8 bases fit TRBD1. CDR3 sequence reads: CASSRTGLDEKLFF. CDR3 in DNA: TGTGCCAGCAGCAGGACAGGGTTGGATGAAAAACTGTTTTTT.